Following are 24 T cell receptor beta chains from one sample sequenced in a study of OX40 agonist ivuxolimab in advanced cancers. The protocol was immunoSEQ multiplex PCR, while the TCRdb copy is restricted to in-frame clones and leaves out a portion. The sample holds about 96,000 clones, about four fifths seen once. The sample here was CD4+ or CD8+ T cells sorted from blood, taken in a trial of the OX40 agonist ivuxolimab. These receptors all stem from an adult with an advanced solid tumor such as melanoma, head and neck, liver or kidney cancer.

This rearrangement joins TRBV18 to TRBJ2-7; 14 bases are shared with TRBD2. Trimming removed 4 bases from V and 0 bases from J; junction bases left unmatched: 8. The CDR3 consists of 18 residues. The germline CDR1 and CDR2 sequences are KGHSH and LQKENI. CDR3 sequence (DNA): TGTGCCAGCTCACGGGACCTCGGGACTAGCGGGAGCTCCTACGAGCAGTACTTC. Residues: CASSRDLGTSGSSYEQYF.

This sequence joins TRBV27 and TRBJ2-5, with D possibly matching TRBD2 (6 bases). Trimming left V 8 bases short and J 5 bases short, with 21 bases between. CDR3 length: 15 residues. The V gene's germline CDR1 is MNHEY and CDR2 SMNVEV (reference sequence). CDR3 sequence reads: CASRGGGGPRETQYF. The CDR3, as DNA: TGTGCCAGCCGAGGTGGGGGAGGCCCCAGGGAGACCCAGTACTTC.

This sequence joins TRBV9 and TRBJ2-3, with TRBD2 identical over 12 bases. The J segment lost 2 bases and the V segment lost 4 bases, leaving 5 bases of the junction unmatched. Per germline, CDR1 SGDLS and CDR2 YYNGEE. CDR3 length: 16 residues. CDR3 protein: CASSTSGGQATDTQYF. CDR3 sequence (DNA): TGTGCCAGCAGCACTAGCGGGGGGCAGGCCACAGATACGCAGTATTTT.

V and J are TRBV6-1 and TRBJ2-7, with D perhaps matching TRBD2 (6 bases). V lost 7 bases to trimming and J lost 2 bases, with 18 bases between them. This CDR3 comprises 15 residues. Germline V CDR1 and CDR2: MNHNS, SASEGT. For the CDR3, the DNA is TGTGCCAGCACCCCTTGGGGGGTCATCCCCTACGAGCAGTACTTC. It specifies CASTPWGVIPYEQYF.

The chain recombines TRBV7-7 with TRBJ2-1; 7 positions match TRBD2. Germline V lookup: CDR1 SSHAT, CDR2 FNYEAQ (reference sequence). The CDR3 extends over 13 amino acids. The trim removed 5 bases at V and 7 bases at J, leaving 5 bases unmatched. In DNA, the CDR3 is TGTGCCAGCAGCGCCCCCGGGGGGAATGAGCAGTTCTTC. It specifies CASSAPGGNEQFF.

This chain joins TRBV4-3 and TRBJ1-5, with 8 bases aligning to TRBD1. Trimming cost V 3 bases and J 3 bases; bases outside gene matches: 7. The CDR3 loop spans 16 amino acids. Per the germline V gene, CDR1 is LGHNA and CDR2 is YSLEER. The CDR3 sequence: CASSQGLDRVNQPQHF. CDR3 DNA sequence: TGCGCCAGCAGCCAGGGGTTGGACAGGGTCAATCAGCCCCAGCATTTT.

V usage is TRBV2 and J usage is TRBJ2-2; the match to TRBD1 covers 8 bases. The V segment lost 6 bases and the J segment 3 bases; nucleotides outside the gene matches: 9. This CDR3 spans 16 amino acids. From germline, CDR1 is SNHLY and CDR2 FYNNEI. CDR3 region: CASSPWQGADTGELFF. In DNA form, the CDR3 reads TGTGCCAGCAGCCCCTGGCAGGGGGCCGACACCGGGGAGCTGTTTTTT.

The chain joins TRBV2 to TRBJ1-6; D gene unclear. Per germline, CDR1 SNHLY and CDR2 FYNNEI. The CDR3 extends over 13 amino acids. The V end was cut by 7 bases, the J end by 7 bases, with 11 bases between. The CDR3: CASIRVFNSPLHF. In nucleotides, the CDR3 is TGTGCCAGCATAAGGGTCTTCAATTCACCCCTCCACTTT.

Regarding this clone: Additional DNA sequences in this sample encode the identical CDR3. The chain couples TRBV4-1 to TRBJ1-2; 10 nucleotides agree with TRBD1. CDR3 length: 15 residues. Trimming cost V 0 bases and J 4 bases; bases outside gene matches: 2. CDR1 is MGHRA and CDR2 is YSYEKL in the germline V gene. The CDR3 loop is CASSQETGGSYGYTF. CDR3 nucleotide sequence: TGCGCCAGCAGCCAAGAGACAGGGGGCAGCTATGGCTACACCTTC.

This chain links TRBV5-8 with TRBJ2-4; TRBD1 matches at 10 bases. Germline lookup yields CDR1 SGHTS and CDR2 YDEGEE. The CDR3 loop spans 14 amino acids. After removal of 4 bases from V and 5 bases from J, the junction contained 3 bases not matched to a gene. Here the CDR3 reads CASSRQGAQNIQYF. In DNA form, the CDR3 reads TGTGCCAGCAGCAGACAGGGGGCTCAAAACATTCAGTACTTC.

This clone appeared once. This chain connects TRBV7-3 to TRBJ2-1, with a tentative D call TRBD1 (6 bases). V lost 2 bases, J lost 9 bases, and 8 bases lay in between. CDR1 is SGHTA, CDR2 FQGTGA, per germline. The CDR3 covers 12 residues. The CDR3 DNA is TGTGCCAGCAGCTTAGGGGGCCTTGAGCAGTTCTTC. This encodes CASSLGGLEQFF. The full variable domain, in which reference TRBV7-3 and TRBJ2-1 provide the parts outside the CDR3, is GAGVSQTPSNKVTEKGKYVELRCDPISGHTALYWYRQSLGQGPEFLIYFQGTGAADDSGLPNDRFFAVRPEGSVSTLKIQRTERGDSAVYLCASSLGGLEQFFGPGTRLTVL.

The chain carries TRBV7-2 and TRBJ1-4; weak D call: TRBD1 (6 bases). Germline V gene sequence: CDR1 SGHTA, CDR2 FQGNSA. The V end lost 4 bases, the J end lost 8 bases, and 17 bases lay between the germline ends. The CDR3 sequence is 15 residues long. The CDR3: CASSSLGRGDEKLFF. In DNA, the CDR3 is TGTGCCAGCAGCTCGCTGGGGAGGGGGGACGAAAAACTGTTTTTT.

The chain recombines TRBV6-4 with TRBJ2-2; no clear D. Trimming shortened V by 6 bases and J by 5 bases, and 22 bases separated the two germline ends. The germline V gene has CDR1 MRHNA and CDR2 SNTAGT. The CDR3 runs to 17 residues. CDR3 bases: TGTGCCAGCAGCGCCCGGCTCGGATACGCTCAAACCGGGGAGCTGTTTTTT. It specifies CASSARLGYAQTGELFF.

This chain uses TRBV5-1 with TRBJ1-2; D gene unclear. Germline CDR1 SGHRS, CDR2 YFSETQ. Trimming stripped 2 bases from V and 0 bases from J, with 8 bases between. CDR3 length equals 14 residues. The CDR3 loop is CASSFSPTNYGYTF. The CDR3 bases are TGCGCCAGCAGCTTTTCTCCTACTAACTATGGCTACACCTTC. The full variable domain, completed using reference TRBV5-1 and TRBJ1-2, is KAGVTQTPRYLIKTRGQQVTLSCSPISGHRSVSWYQQTPGQGLQFLFEYFSETQRNKGNFPGRFSGRQFSNSRSEMNVSTLELGDSALYLCASSFSPTNYGYTFGSGTRLTVV.

Only one count was recorded for this clone. This sequence joins TRBV15 and TRBJ1-1; D is perhaps TRBD1 (5 bases). The germline V gene has CDR1 LNHNV and CDR2 YYDKDF (reference sequence). The CDR3 is 15 amino acids. Trimming left V 3 bases short and J 6 bases short, with 17 bases between. The chain's CDR3 is CATSSPPGGFSEAFF. The CDR3 coding sequence is TGTGCCACCAGCAGTCCCCCGGGGGGTTTTTCTGAAGCTTTCTTT. The full variable domain, in which reference TRBV15 and TRBJ1-1 provide the parts outside the CDR3, is DAMVIQNPRYQVTQFGKPVTLSCSQTLNHNVMYWYQQKSSQAPKLLFHYYDKDFNNEADTPDNFQSRRPNTSFCFLDIRSPGLGDTAMYLCATSSPPGGFSEAFFGQGTRLTVV.

The V gene is TRBV15, the J gene TRBJ1-1; the D is unclear. Germline assignment: CDR1 LNHNV and CDR2 YYDKDF (reference sequence). Trimming stripped 1 base from V and 4 bases from J, with 10 bases between. This CDR3 comprises 14 residues. CDR3 amino acids: CATSRVSRATEAFF. DNA for the CDR3: TGTGCCACCAGCAGAGTGAGTAGGGCCACTGAAGCTTTCTTT.

The genes are TRBV25-1 and TRBJ1-2; perhaps TRBD1 as D (5 bases). This CDR3 comprises 14 residues. Trimming stripped 2 bases from V and 2 bases from J, with 9 bases between. CDR1 MGHDK and CDR2 SYGVNS come from the germline V gene. The CDR3 region has the DNA TGTGCCAGCAGTGAAGGGGGACTGAACTATGGCTACACCTTC. Translation gives CASSEGGLNYGYTF.

The rearrangement joins TRBV15 to TRBJ1-4; 10 nucleotides agree with TRBD1. This CDR3 spans 17 amino acids. V lost 5 bases and J lost 5; bases outside the gene matches: 11. Germline CDR1 and CDR2: LNHNV and YYDKDF (reference sequence). Written as DNA, the CDR3 is TGTGCCACCAGCCCGGACAGGGGGAGTTTAGCGAATGAAAAACTGTTTTTT. Residues: CATSPDRGSLANEKLFF.

The chain combines TRBV11-2 with TRBJ1-1, with D perhaps TRBD1 (5 bases). The V end lost 4 bases, the J end lost 3 bases, and 12 bases lay between the germline ends. The germline gives CDR1 SGHAT, CDR2 FQNNGV. The CDR3 sequence is 14 residues long. CDR3 protein: CASSYERQHTEAFF. The CDR3 nucleotides are TGTGCCAGCAGCTACGAGAGACAGCACACTGAAGCTTTCTTT.

The chain couples TRBV6-5 to TRBJ2-7; D ambiguous. The CDR3 totals 14 residues. V was trimmed by 2 bases and J by 5 bases, leaving 13 bases between them. Germline values: CDR1 MNHEY, CDR2 SVGAGI. This chain's CDR3 is CASSYGWAQDEQYF. CDR3 sequence (DNA): TGTGCCAGCAGTTACGGGTGGGCGCAGGACGAGCAGTACTTC.

The chain is built from TRBV2 and TRBJ2-3, with D possibly matching TRBD2 (6 bases). Trimming pared 2 bases from V and 9 bases from J, leaving 18 bases between. The CDR3 is 15 amino acids. CDR1 is SNHLY, CDR2 FYNNEI, per germline. As DNA, the CDR3 is TGTGCCAGCAGTGAAAGGGAGGCCTGGCCGGAAACGCAGTATTTT. This gives the protein CASSEREAWPETQYF.

This chain uses TRBV6-5 with TRBJ2-7, with 7 bases matching TRBD1. Trimming removed 1 base from V and 5 bases from J; junction bases left unmatched: 11. There are 16 residues in the CDR3. Germline V gene lookup returns CDR1 MNHEY and CDR2 SVGAGI. The CDR3 loop is CASSYWLGQRPDEQYF. The CDR3 DNA sequence: TGTGCCAGCAGTTACTGGCTGGGACAGCGCCCCGACGAGCAGTACTTC.

The chain recombines TRBV7-6 with TRBJ1-3; unclear D gene. Germline CDR1 and CDR2: SGHVS and FNYEAQ. V lost 5 bases, J lost 0 bases, and 11 bases lay in between. The CDR3 has 15 residues. In DNA form, the CDR3 reads TGTGCCAGCAGCCCCGACGTGGACTCTGGAAACACCATATATTTT. This gives the protein CASSPDVDSGNTIYF.

Here the CDR3 DNA reads TGCGCCAGCAGCTTGGGGGACACGTACTACGAGCAGTACTTC. Its protein product is CASSLGDTYYEQYF. The chain uses TRBV5-1 and TRBJ2-7; a possible D gene is TRBD1 (6 bases). CDR1 is SGHRS, CDR2 YFSETQ, per germline. Trimming cost V 0 bases and J 3 bases, with 10 bases left between them. The CDR3 contains 14 residues. Full variable domain (rest looked up from reference TRBV5-1 and TRBJ2-7): KAGVTQTPRYLIKTRGQQVTLSCSPISGHRSVSWYQQTPGQGLQFLFEYFSETQRNKGNFPGRFSGRQFSNSRSEMNVSTLELGDSALYLCASSLGDTYYEQYFGPGTRLTVT.